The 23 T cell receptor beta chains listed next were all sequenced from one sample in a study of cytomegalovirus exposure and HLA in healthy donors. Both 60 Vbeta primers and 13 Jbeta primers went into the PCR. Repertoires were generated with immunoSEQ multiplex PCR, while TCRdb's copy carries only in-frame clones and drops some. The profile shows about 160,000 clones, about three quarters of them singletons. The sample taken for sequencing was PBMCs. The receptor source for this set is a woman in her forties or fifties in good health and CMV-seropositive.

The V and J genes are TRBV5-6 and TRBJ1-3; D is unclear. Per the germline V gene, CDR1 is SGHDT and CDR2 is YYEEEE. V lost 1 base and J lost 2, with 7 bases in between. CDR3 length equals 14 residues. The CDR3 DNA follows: TGTGCCAGCAGCTTGAGAGTAGCTGGAAACACCATATATTTT. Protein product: CASSLRVAGNTIYF.

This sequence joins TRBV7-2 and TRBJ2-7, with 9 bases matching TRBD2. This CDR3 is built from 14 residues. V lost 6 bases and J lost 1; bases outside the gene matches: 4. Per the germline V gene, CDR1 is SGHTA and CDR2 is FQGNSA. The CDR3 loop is CASRDSGSSYEQYF. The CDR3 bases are TGTGCCAGCAGGGATAGCGGGAGTTCCTACGAGCAGTACTTC.

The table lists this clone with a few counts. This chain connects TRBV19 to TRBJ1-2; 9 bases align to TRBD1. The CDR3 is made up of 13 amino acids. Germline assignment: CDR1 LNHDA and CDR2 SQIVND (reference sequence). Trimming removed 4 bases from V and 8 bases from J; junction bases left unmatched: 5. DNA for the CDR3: TGTGCCAGTAGTAAACAGGGGGCTAAAGGCTACACCTTC. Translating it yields CASSKQGAKGYTF.

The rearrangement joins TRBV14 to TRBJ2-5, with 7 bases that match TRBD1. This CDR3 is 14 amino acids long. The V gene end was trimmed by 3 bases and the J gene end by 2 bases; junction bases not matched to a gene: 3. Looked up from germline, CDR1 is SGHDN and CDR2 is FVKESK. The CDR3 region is CASSQNRGQETQYF. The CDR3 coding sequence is TGTGCCAGCAGCCAGAACAGGGGACAAGAGACCCAGTACTTC.

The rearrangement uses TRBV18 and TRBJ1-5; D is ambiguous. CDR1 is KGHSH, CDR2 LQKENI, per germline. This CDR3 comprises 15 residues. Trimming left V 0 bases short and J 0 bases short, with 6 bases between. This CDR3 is CASSPPGVSNQPQHF. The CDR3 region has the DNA TGTGCCAGCTCACCACCGGGCGTTAGCAATCAGCCCCAGCATTTT.

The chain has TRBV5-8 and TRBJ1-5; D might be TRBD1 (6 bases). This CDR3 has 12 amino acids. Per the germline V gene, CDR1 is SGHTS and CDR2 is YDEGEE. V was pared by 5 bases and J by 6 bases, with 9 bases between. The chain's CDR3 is CASRSRGQPQHF. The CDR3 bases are TGTGCCAGCAGATCCAGGGGTCAGCCCCAGCATTTT.

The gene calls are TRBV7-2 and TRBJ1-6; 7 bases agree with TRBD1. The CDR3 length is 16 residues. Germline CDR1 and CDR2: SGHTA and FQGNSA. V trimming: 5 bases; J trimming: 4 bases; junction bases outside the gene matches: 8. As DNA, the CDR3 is TGTGCCAGCAGCCCTCGGACAGGAGATTATAATTCACCCCTCCACTTT. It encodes CASSPRTGDYNSPLHF. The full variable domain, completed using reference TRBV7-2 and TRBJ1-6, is GAGVSQSPSNKVTEKGKDVELRCDPISGHTALYWYRQSLGQGLEFLIYFQGNSAPDKSGLPSDRFSAERTGGSVSTLTIQRTQQEDSAVYLCASSPRTGDYNSPLHFGNGTRLTVT.

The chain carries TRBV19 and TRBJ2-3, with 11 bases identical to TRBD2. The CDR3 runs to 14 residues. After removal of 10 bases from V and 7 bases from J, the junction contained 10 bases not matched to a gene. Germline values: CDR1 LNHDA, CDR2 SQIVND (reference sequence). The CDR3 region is CATLLAGDRNTQYF. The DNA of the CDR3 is TGTGCCACCCTACTAGCGGGGGATAGGAATACGCAGTATTTT.

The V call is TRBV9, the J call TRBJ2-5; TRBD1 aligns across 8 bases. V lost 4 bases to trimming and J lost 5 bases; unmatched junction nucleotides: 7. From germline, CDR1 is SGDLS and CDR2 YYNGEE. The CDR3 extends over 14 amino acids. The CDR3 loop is CASSPGGVGETQYF. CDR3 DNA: TGTGCCAGCAGCCCAGGGGGCGTCGGGGAGACCCAGTACTTC.

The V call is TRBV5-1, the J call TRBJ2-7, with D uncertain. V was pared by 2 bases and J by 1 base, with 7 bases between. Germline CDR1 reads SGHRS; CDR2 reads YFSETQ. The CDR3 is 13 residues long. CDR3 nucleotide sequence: TGCGCCAGCAGCTTTGACGGGTCCTACGAGCAGTACTTC. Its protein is CASSFDGSYEQYF.

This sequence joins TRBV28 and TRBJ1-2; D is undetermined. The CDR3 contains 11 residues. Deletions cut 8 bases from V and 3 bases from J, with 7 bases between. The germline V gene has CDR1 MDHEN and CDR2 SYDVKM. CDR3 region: CASERDYGYTF. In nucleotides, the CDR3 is TGTGCCAGCGAACGAGACTATGGCTACACCTTC.

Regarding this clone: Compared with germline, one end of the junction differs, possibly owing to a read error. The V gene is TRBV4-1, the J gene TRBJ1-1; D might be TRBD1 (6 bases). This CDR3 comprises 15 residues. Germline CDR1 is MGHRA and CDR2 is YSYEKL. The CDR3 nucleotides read TGCGCCAGCAGGGTTGGACAGACGACGAACGCTGAAGCTTTCTTT. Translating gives CASRVGQTTNAEAFF.

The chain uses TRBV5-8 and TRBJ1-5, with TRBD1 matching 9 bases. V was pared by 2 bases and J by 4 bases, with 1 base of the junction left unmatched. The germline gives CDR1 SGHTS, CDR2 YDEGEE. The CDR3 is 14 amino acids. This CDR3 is CASSFDRGNQPQHF. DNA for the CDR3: TGTGCCAGCAGCTTTGACAGGGGGAATCAGCCCCAGCATTTT.

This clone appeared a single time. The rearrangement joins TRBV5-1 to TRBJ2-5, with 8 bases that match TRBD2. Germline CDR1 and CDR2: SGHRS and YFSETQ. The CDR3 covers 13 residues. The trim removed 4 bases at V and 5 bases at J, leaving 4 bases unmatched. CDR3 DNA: TGCGCCAGCAGCCCTAGCGGGCGGGAGACCCAGTACTTC. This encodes CASSPSGRETQYF.

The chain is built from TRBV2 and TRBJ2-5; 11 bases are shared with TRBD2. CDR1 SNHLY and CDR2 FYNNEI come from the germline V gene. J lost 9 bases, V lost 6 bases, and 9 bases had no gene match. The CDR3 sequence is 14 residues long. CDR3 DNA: TGTGCCAGCAGCGGGACTAGCGGTCAAGGGGCCCAGTACTTC. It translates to CASSGTSGQGAQYF.

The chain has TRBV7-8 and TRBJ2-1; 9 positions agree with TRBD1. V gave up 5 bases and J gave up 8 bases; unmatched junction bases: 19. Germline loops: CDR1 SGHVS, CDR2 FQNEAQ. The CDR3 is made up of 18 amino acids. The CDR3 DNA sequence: TGTGCCAGCAGCCTGGTAACAGGGGGCGTACGAGTCCTCCATGAGCAGTTCTTC. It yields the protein CASSLVTGGVRVLHEQFF. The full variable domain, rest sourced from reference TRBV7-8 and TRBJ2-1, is GAGVSQSPRYKVAKRGQDVALRCDPISGHVSLFWYQQALGQGPEFLTYFQNEAQLDKSGLPSDRFFAERPEGSVSTLKIQRTQQEDSAVYLCASSLVTGGVRVLHEQFFGPGTRLTVL.

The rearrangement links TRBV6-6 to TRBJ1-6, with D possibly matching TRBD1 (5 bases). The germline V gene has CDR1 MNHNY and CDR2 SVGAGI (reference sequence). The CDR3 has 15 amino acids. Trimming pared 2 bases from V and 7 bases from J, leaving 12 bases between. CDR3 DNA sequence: TGTGCCAGCAGTTACCCCAGGGATCCCAATTCACCCCTCCACTTT. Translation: CASSYPRDPNSPLHF.

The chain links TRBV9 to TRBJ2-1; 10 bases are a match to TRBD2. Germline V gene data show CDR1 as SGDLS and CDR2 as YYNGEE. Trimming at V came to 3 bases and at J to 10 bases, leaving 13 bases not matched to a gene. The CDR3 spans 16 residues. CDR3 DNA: TGTGCCAGCAGCGCTGATAGCGGGAGGTCCTACCGGGAGCAGTTCTTC. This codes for CASSADSGRSYREQFF.

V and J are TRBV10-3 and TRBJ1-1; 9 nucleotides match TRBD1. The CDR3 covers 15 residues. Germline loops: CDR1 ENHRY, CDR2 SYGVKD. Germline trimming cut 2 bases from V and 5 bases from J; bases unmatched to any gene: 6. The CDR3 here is CAISEVGTGFTEAFF. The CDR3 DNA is TGTGCCATCAGTGAGGTAGGGACAGGGTTTACTGAAGCTTTCTTT.

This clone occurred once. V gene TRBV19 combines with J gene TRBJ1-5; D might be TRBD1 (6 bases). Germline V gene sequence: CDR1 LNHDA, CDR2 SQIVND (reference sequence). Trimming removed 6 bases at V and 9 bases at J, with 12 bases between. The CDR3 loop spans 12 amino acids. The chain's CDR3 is CASSPDRWPQHF. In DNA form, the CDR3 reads TGTGCCAGTAGCCCCGACAGGTGGCCCCAGCATTTT. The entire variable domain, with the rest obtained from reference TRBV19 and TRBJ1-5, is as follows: DGGITQSPKYLFRKEGQNVTLSCEQNLNHDAMYWYRQDPGQGLRLIYYSQIVNDFQKGDIAEGYSVSREKKESFPLTVTSAQKNPTAFYLCASSPDRWPQHFGDGTRLSIL.

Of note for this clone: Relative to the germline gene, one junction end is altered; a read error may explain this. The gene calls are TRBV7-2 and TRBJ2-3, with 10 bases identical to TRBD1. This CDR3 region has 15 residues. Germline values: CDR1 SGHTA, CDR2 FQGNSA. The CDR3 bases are TGTGCCAGCACCTTAGGACAGGGGGTTTTAGATACGCAGTATTTT. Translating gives CASTLGQGVLDTQYF.

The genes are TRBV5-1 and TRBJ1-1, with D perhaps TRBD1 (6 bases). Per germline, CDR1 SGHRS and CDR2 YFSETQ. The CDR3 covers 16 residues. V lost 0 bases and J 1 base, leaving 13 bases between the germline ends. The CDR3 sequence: CASSLAGRGGNTEAFF. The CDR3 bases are TGCGCCAGCAGCTTGGCCGGGCGAGGGGGGAACACTGAAGCTTTCTTT.

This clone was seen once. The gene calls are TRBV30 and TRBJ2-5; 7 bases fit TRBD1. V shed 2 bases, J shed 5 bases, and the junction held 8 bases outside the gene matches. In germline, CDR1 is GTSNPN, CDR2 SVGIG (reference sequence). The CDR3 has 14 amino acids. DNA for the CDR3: TGTGCCTGGAGTATAGACAGGGTCCGGGAGACCCAGTACTTC. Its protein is CAWSIDRVRETQYF.